This entry features one T cell receptor (beta chain) sequence. The specificity of this receptor is unknown. No base quality information exists; no much larger clone differs at one position. The data were taken from a study of T cell responses to AZD1222 COVID-19 vaccine (dated by TCRdb to about 2021). Broadly, across the study: A total of 240 or so trial participants underwent TCR sequencing, of whom some 200 had received two doses of AZD1222 and some 26 had received two doses of the MenACWY control vaccine. Trial participants were enrolled by age into 18-55, 56-69 and 70-plus year subgroups, with approximately 150, 30 and 60 TCR-sequenced participants respectively. Overall results and qualifications from the work: Because no day 14 peak-response samples were available, repertoires were characterized only after the peak T cell response. The 56-69-year group was small, and its depth increase did not reach significance, likely because of low power. After two AZD1222 doses, spike-specific TCR breadth and depth were significantly higher than at day 0 and than in MenACWY recipients. Epitopes outside the regions mutated in the B.1.351 and B.1.1.7 variants were reportedly recognized by nearly half of the unique spike-specific TCRs. Participants were mostly white British and included more females than males, and it was suggested by the authors that clonal diversity may have been underestimated. The whole spike protein was spanned by vaccine-associated CD4 TCRs, and dominant responses were seen in regions 160-218 and 743-854. Conclusions about previously exposed vaccinees are limited because only a handful of AZD1222 recipients were SARS-CoV-2 seropositive at baseline.

The CDR3 regions of human TCRbeta chains were analyzed by immunosequencing. The authors processed their data as follows. TCRs in the repertoires were compared against a reference library of SARS-CoV-2-specific TCRs that had been generated with the MIRA antigen-specificity platform. Breadth was defined as the fraction of unique TCRs that were SARS-CoV-2-associated. Depth was defined as the fraction of total T cells that were SARS-CoV-2-associated. Each spike-specific TCR was assigned to its reactive spike region and to a CD4 or CD8 class using the MIRA data. Log10-transformed breadth and depth values were compared by one-way ANOVA with Sidak's multiple comparisons tests. TCRdb took this table from immuneACCESS and kept in-frame rearrangements with V and J called. Such tables lack part of the clones; where checked against another copy, unresolved V genes explain under half of the gap, and the rest is unexplained. From that table come the V and J calls and clone size; the DNA was used to work out D and trimming. The sample data list tens of thousands of clones, and over 80% of these were observed just once. The top ten constitute 3.5% to 5% of the sample.

CDR1 and CDR2 (SGDLS, YYNGEE) derive from the germline V gene. Taken from cysteine to phenylalanine, the CDR3 has 16 residues. Only the CDR3 DNA is retained, 48 bases long and in frame from the first base. Trimming at the junction amounts to 4 bases on V and 5 bases on J, and the germline ends lie 21 bases apart. The time point label, as the study defines it: baseline before first vaccination. According to the study, the label for this sample's treatment or condition signals: meningococcal conjugate vaccine given as trial control. Samples from vaccinated people were obtained from the UK trials COV001 and COV002, which included a single-blind randomized controlled phase 2/3 trial of AZD1222 (ChAdOx1 nCoV-19) in healthy adults. For TCRbeta chain sequencing, PBMC samples were collected from trial participants at day 0 and at day 28 after the second dose.

The sequence was collected from an adult in good health. The rearrangement combines TRBV9 with TRBJ1-2; TRBD1 could be the D gene, as 5 bases match. This specimen was peripheral blood, taken on day 0 of MenACWY control vaccination. The CDR3 has the sequence CASSFGGNAGQYGYTF. Here is the DNA: TGTGCCAGCAGCTTCGGTGGGAACGCGGGGCAGTATGGCTACACCTTC.